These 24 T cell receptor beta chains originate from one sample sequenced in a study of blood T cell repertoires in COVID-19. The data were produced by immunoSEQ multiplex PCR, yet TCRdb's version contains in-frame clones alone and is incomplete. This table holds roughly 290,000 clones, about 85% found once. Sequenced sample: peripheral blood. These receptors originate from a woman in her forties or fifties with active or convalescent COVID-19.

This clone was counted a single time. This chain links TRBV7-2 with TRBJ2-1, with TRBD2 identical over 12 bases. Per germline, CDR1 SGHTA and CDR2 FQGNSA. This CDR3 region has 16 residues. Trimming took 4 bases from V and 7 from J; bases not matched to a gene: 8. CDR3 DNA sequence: TGTGCCAGCAGCTCCCCGACTAGCGGGAGAGGTAATGAGCAGTTCTTC. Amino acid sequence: CASSSPTSGRGNEQFF.

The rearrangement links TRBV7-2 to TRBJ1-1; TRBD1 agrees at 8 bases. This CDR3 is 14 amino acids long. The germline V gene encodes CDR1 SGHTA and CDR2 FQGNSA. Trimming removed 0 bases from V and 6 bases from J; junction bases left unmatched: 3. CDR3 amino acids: CASSLAGRGPEAFF. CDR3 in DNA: TGTGCCAGCAGCTTAGCCGGCAGGGGGCCTGAAGCTTTCTTT.

The CDR3 is CASSLEMGGTGELFF. DNA for the CDR3: TGTGCCAGCAGCTTAGAGATGGGGGGCACCGGGGAGCTGTTTTTT. V is TRBV7-2 and J is TRBJ2-2; D might be TRBD2 (6 bases). Trimming cost V 1 base and J 4 bases, with 10 bases left between them. Germline V gene lookup returns CDR1 SGHTA and CDR2 FQGNSA. The CDR3 sequence is 15 residues long.

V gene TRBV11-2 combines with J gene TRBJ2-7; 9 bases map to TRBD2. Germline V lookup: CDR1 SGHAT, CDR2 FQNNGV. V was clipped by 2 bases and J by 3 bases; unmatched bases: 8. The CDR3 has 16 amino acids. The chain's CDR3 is CASSLMRGGRVYEQYF. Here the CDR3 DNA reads TGTGCCAGCAGCTTAATGAGAGGCGGGAGGGTCTACGAGCAGTACTTC.

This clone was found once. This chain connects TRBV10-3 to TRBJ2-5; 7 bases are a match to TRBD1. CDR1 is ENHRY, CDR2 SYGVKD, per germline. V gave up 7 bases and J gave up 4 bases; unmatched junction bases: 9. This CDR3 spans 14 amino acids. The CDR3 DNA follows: TGTGCCATCAAGGAACAGGGGCGCGGAGAGACCCAGTACTTC. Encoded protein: CAIKEQGRGETQYF.

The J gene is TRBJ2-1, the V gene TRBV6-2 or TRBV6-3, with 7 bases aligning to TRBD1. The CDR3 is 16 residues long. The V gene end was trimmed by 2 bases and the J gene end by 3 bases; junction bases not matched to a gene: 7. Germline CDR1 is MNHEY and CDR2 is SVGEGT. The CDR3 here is CASSYAPGQIYNEQFF. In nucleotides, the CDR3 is TGTGCCAGCAGTTACGCTCCGGGACAGATCTACAATGAGCAGTTCTTC.

The chain's CDR3 is CATSRETGPGANVLTF. CDR3 DNA sequence: TGTGCCACCAGCAGAGAAACAGGGCCTGGGGCCAACGTCCTGACTTTC. The chain couples TRBV15 to TRBJ2-6; D may be TRBD1 (6 bases). The CDR3 extends over 16 amino acids. Germline CDR1 and CDR2: LNHNV and YYDKDF (reference sequence). Deletions cut 0 bases from V and 2 bases from J, with 8 bases between.

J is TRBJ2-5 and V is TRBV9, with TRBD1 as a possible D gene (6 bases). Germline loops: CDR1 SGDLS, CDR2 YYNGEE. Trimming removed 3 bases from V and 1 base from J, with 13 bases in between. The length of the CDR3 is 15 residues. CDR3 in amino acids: CASSEAGVSQETQYF. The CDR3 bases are TGTGCCAGCAGCGAGGCAGGGGTCTCCCAAGAGACCCAGTACTTC.

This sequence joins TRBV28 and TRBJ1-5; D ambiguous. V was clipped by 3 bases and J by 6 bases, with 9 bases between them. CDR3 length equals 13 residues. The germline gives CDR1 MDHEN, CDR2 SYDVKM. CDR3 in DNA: TGTGCCAGCAGTTTCGCGGTCACTCAGCCCCAGCATTTT. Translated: CASSFAVTQPQHF. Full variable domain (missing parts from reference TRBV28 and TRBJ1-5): DVKVTQSSRYLVKRTGEKVFLECVQDMDHENMFWYRQDPGLGLRLIYFSYDVKMKEKGDIPEGYSVSREKKERFSLILESASTNQTSMYLCASSFAVTQPQHFGDGTRLSIL.

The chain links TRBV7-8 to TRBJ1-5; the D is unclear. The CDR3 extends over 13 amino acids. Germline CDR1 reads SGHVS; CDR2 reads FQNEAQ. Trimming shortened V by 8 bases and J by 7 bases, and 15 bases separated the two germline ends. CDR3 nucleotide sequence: TGTGCCAGCGGGCGGGTTTCGAGCCAGCCCCAGCATTTT. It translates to CASGRVSSQPQHF.

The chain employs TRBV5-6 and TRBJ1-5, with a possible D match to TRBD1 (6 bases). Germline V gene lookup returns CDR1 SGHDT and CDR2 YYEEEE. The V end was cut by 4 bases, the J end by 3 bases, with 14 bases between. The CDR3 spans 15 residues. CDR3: CASSVDRSLNQPQHF. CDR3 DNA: TGTGCCAGCAGCGTAGACAGGAGCCTCAATCAGCCCCAGCATTTT.

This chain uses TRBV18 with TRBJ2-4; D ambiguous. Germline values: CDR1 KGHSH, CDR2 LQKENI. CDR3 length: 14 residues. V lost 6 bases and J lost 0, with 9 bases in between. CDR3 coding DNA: TGTGCCAGCTCCGACAACCTAGCCAAAAACATTCAGTACTTC. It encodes CASSDNLAKNIQYF.

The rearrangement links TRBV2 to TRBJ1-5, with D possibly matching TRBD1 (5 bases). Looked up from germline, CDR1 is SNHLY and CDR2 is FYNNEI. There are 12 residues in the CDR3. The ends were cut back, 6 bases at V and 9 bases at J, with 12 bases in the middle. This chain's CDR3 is CASRGGGRPQHF. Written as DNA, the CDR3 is TGTGCCAGCAGGGGGGGAGGGAGGCCCCAGCATTTT. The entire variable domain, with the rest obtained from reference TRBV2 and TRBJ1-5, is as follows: EPEVTQTPSHQVTQMGQEVILRCVPISNHLYFYWYRQILGQKVEFLVSFYNNEISEKSEIFDDQFSVERPDGSNFTLKIRSTKLEDSAMYFCASRGGGRPQHFGDGTRLSIL.

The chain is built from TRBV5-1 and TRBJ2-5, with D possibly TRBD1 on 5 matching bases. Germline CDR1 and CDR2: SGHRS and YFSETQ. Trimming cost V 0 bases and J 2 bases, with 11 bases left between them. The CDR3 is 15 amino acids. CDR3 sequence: CASSLEGSPQETQYF. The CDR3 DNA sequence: TGCGCCAGCAGCTTGGAGGGGTCACCTCAAGAGACCCAGTACTTC.

The CDR3 region has the DNA TGTGCCAGCAGTGAAGGCGGGGGGGCCTACGAGCAGTACTTC. This translates into CASSEGGGAYEQYF. The chain joins TRBV2 to TRBJ2-7; 9 positions agree with TRBD2. CDR3 length: 14 residues. J gave up 2 bases and V 1 base, and 0 bases lay outside the gene matches. CDR1 and CDR2 from the germline V gene are SNHLY and FYNNEI.

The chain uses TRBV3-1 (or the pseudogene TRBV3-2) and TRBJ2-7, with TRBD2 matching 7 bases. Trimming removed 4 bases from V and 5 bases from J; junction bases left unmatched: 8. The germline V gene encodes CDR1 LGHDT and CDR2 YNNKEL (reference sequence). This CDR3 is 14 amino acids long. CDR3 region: CASSRRGGAHEQYF. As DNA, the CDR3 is TGTGCCAGCAGCCGGCGGGGAGGGGCCCACGAGCAGTACTTC.

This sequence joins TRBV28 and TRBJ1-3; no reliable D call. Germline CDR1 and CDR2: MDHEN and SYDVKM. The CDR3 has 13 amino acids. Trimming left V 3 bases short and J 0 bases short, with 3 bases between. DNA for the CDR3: TGTGCCAGCAGTTTCTACTCTGGAAACACCATATATTTT. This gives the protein CASSFYSGNTIYF.

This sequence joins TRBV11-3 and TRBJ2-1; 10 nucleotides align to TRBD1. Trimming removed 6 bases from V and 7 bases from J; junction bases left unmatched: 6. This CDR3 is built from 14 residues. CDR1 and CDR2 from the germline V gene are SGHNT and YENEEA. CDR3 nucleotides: TGTGCCAGCAGGGGACAGGGGCCGGAGAATGAGCAGTTCTTC. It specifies CASRGQGPENEQFF.

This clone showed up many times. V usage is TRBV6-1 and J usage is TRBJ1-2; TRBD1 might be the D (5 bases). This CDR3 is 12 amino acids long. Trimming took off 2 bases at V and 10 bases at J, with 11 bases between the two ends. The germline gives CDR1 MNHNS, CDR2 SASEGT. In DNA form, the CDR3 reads TGTGCCAGCAGTGAATGGGGAGGGGTCTACACCTTC. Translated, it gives CASSEWGGVYTF.

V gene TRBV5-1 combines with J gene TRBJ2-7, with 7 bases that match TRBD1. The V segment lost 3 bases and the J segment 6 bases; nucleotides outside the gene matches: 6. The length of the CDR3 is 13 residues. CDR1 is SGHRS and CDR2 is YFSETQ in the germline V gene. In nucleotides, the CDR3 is TGCGCCAGCAGCTCGACAGGGCGGTTCGAGCAGTACTTC. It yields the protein CASSSTGRFEQYF.

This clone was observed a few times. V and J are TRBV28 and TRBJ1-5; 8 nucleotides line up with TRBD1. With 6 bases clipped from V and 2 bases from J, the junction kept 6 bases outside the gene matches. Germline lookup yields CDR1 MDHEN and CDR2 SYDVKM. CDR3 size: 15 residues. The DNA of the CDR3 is TGTGCCAGCAGACTCGGACAGGGTCGCAATCAGCCCCAGCATTTT. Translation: CASRLGQGRNQPQHF.

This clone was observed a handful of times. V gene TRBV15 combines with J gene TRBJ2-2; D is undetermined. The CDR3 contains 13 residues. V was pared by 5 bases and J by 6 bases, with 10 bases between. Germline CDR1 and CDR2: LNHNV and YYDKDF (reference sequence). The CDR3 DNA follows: TGTGCCACCAGCCCGTCGGCGGCCGGGGAGCTGTTTTTT. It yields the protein CATSPSAAGELFF.

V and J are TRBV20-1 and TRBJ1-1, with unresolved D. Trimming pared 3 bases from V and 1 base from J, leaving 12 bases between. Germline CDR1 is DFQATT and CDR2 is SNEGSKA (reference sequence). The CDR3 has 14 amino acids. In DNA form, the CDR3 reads TGCAGTGCTAGTTCAAGGCAGGCGAACACTGAAGCTTTCTTT. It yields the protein CSASSRQANTEAFF.

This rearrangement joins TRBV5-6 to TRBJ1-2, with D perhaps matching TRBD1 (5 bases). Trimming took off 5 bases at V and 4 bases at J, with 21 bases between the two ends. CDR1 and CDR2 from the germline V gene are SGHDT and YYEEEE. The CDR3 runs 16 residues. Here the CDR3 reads CASRSKAGLVRYGYTF. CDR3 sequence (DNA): TGTGCCAGCAGGTCTAAGGCGGGGCTCGTACGCTATGGCTACACCTTC.